The 13 T cell receptor beta chains in this list originate from one sample, sequenced in a study of cytomegalovirus exposure and HLA in healthy donors (dated 2017 in TCRdb). Library preparation employed the immunoSEQ multiplex PCR assay. The multiplex PCR relied on a mix of 60 forward primers for TCR Vbeta segments and 13 reverse primers for TCR Jbeta segments. TCRdb limited this immuneACCESS table to in-frame rearrangements with V and J called. A share of clones is missing; checked studies link under half to unresolved V genes, and the rest is unexplained. Within this sample are 85,000 to 100,000 clones, with about 89% of them counted one time only. Jointly, the top ten make up about a tenth of the sample. Sequencing was carried out using PBMCs. Every receptor here comes from a man aged 30 to 45 in good health and CMV-seropositive.

V and J are TRBV29-1 and TRBJ2-2; the D gene is possibly TRBD1 (5 bases). V lost 7 bases to trimming and J lost 6 bases, with 9 bases between them. The germline V gene has CDR1 SQVTM and CDR2 ANQGSEA. The CDR3 totals 11 residues. The CDR3 region is CSALRAGELFF. In DNA form, the CDR3 reads TGCAGCGCCCTCAGGGCCGGGGAGCTGTTTTTT.

The V call is TRBV6-1, the J call TRBJ1-1; a weak D match, TRBD1 (5 bases). Per the germline V gene, CDR1 is MNHNS and CDR2 is SASEGT. Trimming removed 5 bases from V and 5 bases from J, with 18 bases in between. The CDR3 runs to 15 residues. CDR3 nucleotide sequence: TGTGCCAGCAGTCGAGCGGGACTCAGAGGGACTGAAGCTTTCTTT. It specifies CASSRAGLRGTEAFF.

In nucleotides, the CDR3 is TGTGCCAGCAGCACCCGCTCGGGACAGACTTTGAAGGGCGGCTACACCTTC. Translated: CASSTRSGQTLKGGYTF. V usage is TRBV7-9 and J usage is TRBJ1-2; 7 bases are shared with TRBD1. The CDR3 has 17 amino acids. CDR1 and CDR2 (germline): SEHNR, FQNEAQ (reference sequence). V was clipped by 5 bases and J by 8 bases; unmatched bases: 20.

The CDR3 here is CASRQQETQYF. CDR3 sequence (DNA): TGTGCCAGTAGACAGCAAGAGACCCAGTACTTC. The rearrangement joins TRBV19 to TRBJ2-5; unclear D gene. Per the germline V gene, CDR1 is LNHDA and CDR2 is SQIVND (reference sequence). The CDR3 runs to 11 residues. Trimming cost V 6 bases and J 2 bases, with 4 bases left between them.

The chain recombines TRBV7-9 with TRBJ2-2, with D maybe TRBD2 (7 bases). Trimming took off 7 bases at V and 1 base at J, with 16 bases between the two ends. The CDR3 is 16 amino acids. The germline V gene has CDR1 SEHNR and CDR2 FQNEAQ (reference sequence). The CDR3 protein is CASTLRGARNTGELFF. In nucleotides, the CDR3 is TGTGCCAGCACCCTCCGGGGGGCAAGGAACACCGGGGAGCTGTTTTTT.

The chain couples TRBV29-1 to TRBJ2-7, with 7 bases matching TRBD2. The CDR3 has 15 residues. With 7 bases clipped from V and 6 bases from J, the junction kept 18 bases outside the gene matches. Per the germline V gene, CDR1 is SQVTM and CDR2 is ANQGSEA. The CDR3 DNA reads as TGCAGCGGCCTCGGGGGGACTGGGTCCATTGGCGAGCAGTACTTC. Its translation: CSGLGGTGSIGEQYF.

Comments on this clone: The same CDR3 also results from other DNA sequences found in this sample. The genes are TRBV5-1 and TRBJ1-3; 7 bases match TRBD1. Trimming removed 5 bases from V and 0 bases from J; junction bases left unmatched: 5. The CDR3 sequence is 15 residues long. Germline values: CDR1 SGHRS, CDR2 YFSETQ. The CDR3: CASSEDRASGNTIYF. DNA of the CDR3: TGCGCCAGCAGTGAAGACAGGGCCTCTGGAAACACCATATATTTT.

This clone has only one observation. The chain couples TRBV5-1 to TRBJ2-1; D possibly corresponds to TRBD2 (7 bases). The CDR3 covers 16 residues. Germline CDR1 is SGHRS and CDR2 is YFSETQ. The V end was cut by 0 bases, the J end by 2 bases, with 12 bases between. The CDR3 nucleotides are TGCGCCAGCAGCTTGGAAGGGGGGGCAACCTACAATGAGCAGTTCTTC. Protein: CASSLEGGATYNEQFF.

Written as DNA, the CDR3 is TGTGCCAGCAGCCTAGTCGGGACTAGCGGGGCGAATGAGCAGTTCTTC. Its translation is CASSLVGTSGANEQFF. This chain connects TRBV7-9 to TRBJ2-1; TRBD2 agrees at 13 bases. Germline CDR1 is SEHNR and CDR2 is FQNEAQ (reference sequence). The CDR3 is made up of 16 amino acids. V was clipped by 5 bases and J by 7 bases; unmatched bases: 8.

V and J are TRBV9 and TRBJ2-4; 7 bases are shared with TRBD2. CDR1 and CDR2 (germline): SGDLS, YYNGEE. The CDR3 totals 19 residues. Trimming cost V 0 bases and J 0 bases; bases outside gene matches: 12. Here the CDR3 DNA reads TGTGCCAGCAGCGTAGGGGGGGGGAATGAAAAACTAGCCAAAAACATTCAGTACTTC. Protein: CASSVGGGNEKLAKNIQYF.

V is TRBV27 and J is TRBJ2-1, with 11 bases that match TRBD2. The germline V gene has CDR1 MNHEY and CDR2 SMNVEV (reference sequence). The CDR3 runs to 17 residues. V trimming: 3 bases; J trimming: 7 bases; junction bases outside the gene matches: 11. The CDR3 nucleotides read TGTGCCAGCAGTTTTACTAGCGGGAGTCTCAGGGGGAATGAGCAGTTCTTC. This encodes CASSFTSGSLRGNEQFF.

The chain couples TRBV9 to TRBJ2-1; possibly TRBD2 for D (6 bases). Germline-derived CDR1 and CDR2 are SGDLS and YYNGEE. CDR3 length: 14 residues. The V end was cut by 4 bases, the J end by 8 bases, with 16 bases between. The CDR3 DNA reads TGTGCCAGCAGCCCTGATGTAGGAGGGGATGAGCAGTTCTTC. Translation gives CASSPDVGGDEQFF. Supplemented by reference TRBV9 and TRBJ2-1, the full variable domain reads DSGVTQTPKHLITATGQRVTLRCSPRSGDLSVYWYQQSLDQGLQFLIQYYNGEERAKGNILERFSAQQFPDLHSELNLSSLELGDSALYFCASSPDVGGDEQFFGPGTRLTVL.

The chain has TRBV7-2 and TRBJ2-5, with 8 bases aligning to TRBD1. The V gene end was trimmed by 5 bases and the J gene end by 5 bases; junction bases not matched to a gene: 7. CDR3 length: 14 residues. Germline V gene lookup returns CDR1 SGHTA and CDR2 FQGNSA. In nucleotides, the CDR3 is TGTGCCAGCAGCGGGCGACAGGGGTGGGAGACCCAGTACTTC. Its translation: CASSGRQGWETQYF.